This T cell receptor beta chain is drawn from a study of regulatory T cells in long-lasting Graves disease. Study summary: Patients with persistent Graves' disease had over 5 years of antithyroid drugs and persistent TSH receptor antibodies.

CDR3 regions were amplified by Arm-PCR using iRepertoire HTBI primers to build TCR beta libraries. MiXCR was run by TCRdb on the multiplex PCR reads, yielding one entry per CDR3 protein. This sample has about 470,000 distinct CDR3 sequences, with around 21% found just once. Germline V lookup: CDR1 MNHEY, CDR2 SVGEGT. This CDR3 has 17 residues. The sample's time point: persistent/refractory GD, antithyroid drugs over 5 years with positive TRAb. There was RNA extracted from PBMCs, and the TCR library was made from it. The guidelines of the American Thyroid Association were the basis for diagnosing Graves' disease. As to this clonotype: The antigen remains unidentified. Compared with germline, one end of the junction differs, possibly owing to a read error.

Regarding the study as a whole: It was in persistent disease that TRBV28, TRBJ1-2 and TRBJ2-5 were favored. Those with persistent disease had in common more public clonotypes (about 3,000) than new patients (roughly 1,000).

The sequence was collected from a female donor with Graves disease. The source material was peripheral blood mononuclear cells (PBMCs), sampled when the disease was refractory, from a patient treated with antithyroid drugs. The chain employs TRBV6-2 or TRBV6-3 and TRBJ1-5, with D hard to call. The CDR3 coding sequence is TGTGCCAGCAATTACTCGAGCGGCCGCCCTAGCAATCAGCCCCAGCATTTT. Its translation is CASNYSSGRPSNQPQHF.